This TCR beta chain appears in the sequencing data of a study of cytomegalovirus exposure and HLA in healthy donors. Study-wide findings and caveats: Later analysis identified several of the most significant clusters that appeared linked to common viral pathogens.

Primers: 60 Vbeta forward and 13 Jbeta reverse. Assay: immunoSEQ multiplex PCR; the TCRdb copy retains only in-frame clones and omits some. This table holds 100,000 to 150,000 clones, around 80% found once. Germline assignment: CDR1 SGHTA and CDR2 FQGNSA. The CDR3 consists of 13 residues. V gave up 5 bases and J gave up 9 bases, with 13 bases separating them. About this clone: Its specificity is unknown.

The chain links TRBV7-2 to TRBJ2-2; D remains unclear. Sequencing was carried out using PBMCs. This receptor was taken from a human donor in good health. The CDR3 DNA follows: TGTGCCAGCAGCCCCGATGAGCTCCGGGAGCTGTTTTTT. Protein sequence: CASSPDELRELFF. Full variable domain (missing parts from reference TRBV7-2 and TRBJ2-2): GAGVSQSPSNKVTEKGKDVELRCDPISGHTALYWYRQSLGQGLEFLIYFQGNSAPDKSGLPSDRFSAERTGGSVSTLTIQRTQQEDSAVYLCASSPDELRELFFGEGSRLTVL.